Below, 2 T cell receptor beta chains from the same sample are listed, as sequenced in a study of T-cell memory formation after mild COVID-19. TCRdb re-derived calls from the 5' RACE reads in MiXCR, one entry per CDR3 protein. The sample lists about 360,000 distinct CDR3 sequences, approximately 14% occurring once. Sequenced material: PBMCs or a T cell subset sorted from them (not recorded which). Receptors originate from a man aged 18 to 29 who had mild COVID-19 (a few samples of this study predate the infection). Cell type and time point are not known.

This clonotype was found a few times. The rearrangement uses TRBV5-1 and TRBJ2-6; 7 bases fit TRBD2. Germline values: CDR1 SGHRS, CDR2 YFSETQ. The CDR3 contains 18 residues. Losses at the gene ends were 0 bases for V and 0 bases for J; bases not matched to a gene: 6. The CDR3 DNA is TGCGCCAGCAGCTTGGACGGACTAGTCTTCTCTGGGGCCAACGTCCTGACTTTC. Translating gives CASSLDGLVFSGANVLTF.

This clonotype showed up many times. This sequence joins TRBV7-6 and TRBJ2-6, with no clear D. V was shortened by 3 bases and J by 4 bases, with 7 bases between the two germline ends. Germline-derived CDR1 and CDR2 are SGHVS and FNYEAQ. The CDR3 consists of 14 residues. The CDR3 loop is CASSLGTGANVLTF. The CDR3 nucleotides are TGTGCCAGCAGCTTGGGAACCGGGGCCAACGTCCTGACTTTC.